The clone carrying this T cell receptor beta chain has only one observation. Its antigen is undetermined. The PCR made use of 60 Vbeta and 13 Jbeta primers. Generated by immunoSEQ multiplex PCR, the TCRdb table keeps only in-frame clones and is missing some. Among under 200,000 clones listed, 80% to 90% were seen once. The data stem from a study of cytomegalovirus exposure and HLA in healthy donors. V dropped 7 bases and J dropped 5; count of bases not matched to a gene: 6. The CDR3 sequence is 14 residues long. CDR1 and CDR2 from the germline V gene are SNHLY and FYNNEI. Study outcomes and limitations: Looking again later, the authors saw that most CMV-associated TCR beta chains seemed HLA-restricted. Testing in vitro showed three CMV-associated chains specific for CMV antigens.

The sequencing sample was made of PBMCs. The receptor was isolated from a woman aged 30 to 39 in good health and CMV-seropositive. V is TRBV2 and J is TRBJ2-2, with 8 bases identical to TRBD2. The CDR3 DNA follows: TGTGCCAGCATGGGACTAGTAGGTACCGGGGAGCTGTTTTTT. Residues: CASMGLVGTGELFF. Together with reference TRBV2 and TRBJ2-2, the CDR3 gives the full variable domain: EPEVTQTPSHQVTQMGQEVILRCVPISNHLYFYWYRQILGQKVEFLVSFYNNEISEKSEIFDDQFSVERPDGSNFTLKIRSTKLEDSAMYFCASMGLVGTGELFFGEGSRLTVL.